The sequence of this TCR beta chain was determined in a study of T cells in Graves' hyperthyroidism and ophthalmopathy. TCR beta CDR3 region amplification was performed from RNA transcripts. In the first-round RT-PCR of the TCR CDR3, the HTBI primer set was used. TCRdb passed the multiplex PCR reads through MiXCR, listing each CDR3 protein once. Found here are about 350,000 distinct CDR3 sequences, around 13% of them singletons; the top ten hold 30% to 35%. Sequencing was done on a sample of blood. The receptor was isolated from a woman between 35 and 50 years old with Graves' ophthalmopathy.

The CDR3 DNA reads TGTGCCAGTATAAGGACGTCGACTAGCAGTGAGCAGTTCTTC. This gives the protein CASIRTSTSSEQFF. The chain recombines TRBV19 with TRBJ2-1, with 7 bases that match TRBD2. The CDR3 contains 14 residues. The germline CDR1 and CDR2 sequences are LNHDA and SQIVND (reference sequence). The J segment lost 9 bases and the V segment lost 7 bases, leaving 12 bases of the junction unmatched. The variable domain in full, with the rest retrieved from reference TRBV19 and TRBJ2-1, is DGGITQSPKYLFRKEGQNVTLSCEQNLNHDAMYWYRQDPGQGLRLIYYSQIVNDFQKGDIAEGYSVSREKKESFPLTVTSAQKNPTAFYLCASIRTSTSSEQFFGPGTRLTVL.